The subject of this entry is one TCR beta chain. The antigen is not known. Germline-derived CDR1 and CDR2 are KGHSH and LQKENI. The V gene lost 3 bases and the J gene lost 6 bases, with 15 bases spanning the gap. The CDR3 is made up of 16 amino acids. This entry comes from a study of early T cells in non-severe SARS-CoV-2 infection. About the study: Sequencing targeted bulk RNA from unsorted whole blood, leaving chains unpaired. Points from the study as a whole: VDJdb matching favored anti-spike CD8 responses, missing private and CD4 specificities.

cDNA molecules, individually, were tagged with unique molecular identifiers. TCRdb called the 5' RACE reads again in MiXCR, with one record for every CDR3 protein. The sample shows about 32,000 distinct CDR3 sequences, over 9% of them seen only once. Sequenced: whole blood. The receptor comes from an adult who was a healthcare worker with PCR-confirmed SARS-CoV-2 infection or an uninfected control (not recorded which). The J gene is TRBJ1-6, the V gene TRBV18; D remains unclear. The CDR3 coding sequence is TGTGCCAGCTCACCGAAGGTCCCGGAGTCTAATTCACCCCTCCACTTT. It is translated as CASSPKVPESNSPLHF.